The 18 T cell receptor beta chains listed next were all sequenced from one sample in a study of Ad26.COV2.S vaccination and SARS-CoV-2 variants. The treatment: 19 received Ad26.COV2.S at low or high dose, single or two shots; 5 received placebo; per-sample allocation not given. Day 63 after the first vaccine or placebo injection was the time point for sampling. Only in-frame clones appear in the TCRdb table, and some are missing; sequencing was by immunoSEQ multiplex PCR. The table shows some 480,000 clones, with roughly 87% occurring only once. Here the sequenced sample was peripheral blood, taken in a trial of Ad26.COV2.S vaccine versus placebo. These receptors all come from a person aged 18-65 years who received the Ad26.COV2.S COVID-19 vaccine or a placebo.

The CDR3, as DNA: TGTGCCAGCAGTCCCCAGACTAGCGGGAGTCTCCCTGGGGCCAACGTCCTGACTTTC. It translates to CASSPQTSGSLPGANVLTF. The chain couples TRBV28 to TRBJ2-6; TRBD2 aligns across 12 bases. This CDR3 contains 19 residues. The J segment lost 2 bases and the V segment lost 5 bases, leaving 10 bases of the junction unmatched. Germline CDR1 is MDHEN and CDR2 is SYDVKM.

The chain employs TRBV19 and TRBJ2-1; 10 bases map to TRBD2. Losses at the gene ends were 7 bases for V and 7 bases for J; bases not matched to a gene: 7. Germline V gene lookup returns CDR1 LNHDA and CDR2 SQIVND (reference sequence). The CDR3 totals 14 residues. CDR3: CASTLSGRANEQFF. The CDR3 nucleotides read TGTGCCAGTACATTAAGCGGGAGGGCAAATGAGCAGTTCTTC.

The rearrangement links TRBV19 to TRBJ2-1; D possibly corresponds to TRBD2 (7 bases). The ends were cut back, 7 bases at V and 0 bases at J, with 19 bases in the middle. The CDR3 runs to 17 residues. Germline CDR1 reads LNHDA; CDR2 reads SQIVND (reference sequence). The CDR3 loop is CASKKSAGAVSYNEQFF. Here the CDR3 DNA reads TGTGCCAGTAAGAAGTCCGCGGGGGCGGTCTCCTACAATGAGCAGTTCTTC.

The rearrangement uses TRBV19 and TRBJ1-3; no firm D call. Trimming pared 7 bases from V and 10 bases from J, leaving 14 bases between. Germline V gene sequence: CDR1 LNHDA, CDR2 SQIVND (reference sequence). The CDR3 has 12 residues. CDR3 bases: TGTGCCAGTAAAGGATCTGGATGGACCATATATTTT. This sequence encodes CASKGSGWTIYF. Full variable domain (remainder filled in from reference TRBV19 and TRBJ1-3): DGGITQSPKYLFRKEGQNVTLSCEQNLNHDAMYWYRQDPGQGLRLIYYSQIVNDFQKGDIAEGYSVSREKKESFPLTVTSAQKNPTAFYLCASKGSGWTIYFGEGSWLTVV.

The chain combines TRBV24-1 with TRBJ2-3, with D maybe TRBD2 (7 bases). The CDR3 consists of 19 residues. Trimming shortened V by 3 bases and J by 1 base, and 22 bases separated the two germline ends. Germline V gene lookup returns CDR1 KGHDR and CDR2 SFDVKD. DNA of the CDR3: TGTGCCACCAGTGATCCGGGATTAGCGGAGGGGGGGGGCACAGATACGCAGTATTTT. It is translated as CATSDPGLAEGGGTDTQYF.

The gene calls are TRBV30 and TRBJ1-1, with D perhaps TRBD1 (5 bases). In germline, CDR1 is GTSNPN, CDR2 SVGIG (reference sequence). The CDR3 is made up of 14 amino acids. With 2 bases removed from V and 5 bases from J, the gap between germline ends came to 15 bases. In DNA form, the CDR3 reads TGTGCCTGGAGTCCTCAGCTTCGGACAACTGAAGCTTTCTTT. It codes for CAWSPQLRTTEAFF.

This chain joins TRBV7-2 and TRBJ1-6, with D possibly TRBD1 on 5 matching bases. The CDR3 is 17 amino acids. Germline V gives CDR1 SGHTA, CDR2 FQGNSA. Trimming shortened V by 5 bases and J by 6 bases, and 20 bases separated the two germline ends. In DNA, the CDR3 is TGTGCCAGCAGCCAACCACCGGCGGGGACTCGTAATTCACCCCTCCACTTT. Translating gives CASSQPPAGTRNSPLHF.

This sequence joins TRBV7-9 and TRBJ1-6, with 7 bases aligning to TRBD1. Trimming at V came to 5 bases and at J to 7 bases, leaving 8 bases not matched to a gene. This CDR3 has 15 amino acids. Germline V gene sequence: CDR1 SEHNR, CDR2 FQNEAQ (reference sequence). Here the CDR3 reads CASSATTGLNSPLHF. The DNA for the CDR3 is TGTGCCAGCAGCGCCACGACAGGGCTAAATTCACCCCTCCACTTT.

The chain couples TRBV5-1 to TRBJ2-2, with TRBD1 identical over 7 bases. The CDR3 is 13 residues long. The trim removed 7 bases at V and 6 bases at J, leaving 6 bases unmatched. Germline CDR1 reads SGHRS; CDR2 reads YFSETQ. This CDR3 is CASHQTGPGELFF. CDR3 coding DNA: TGCGCCAGCCACCAGACAGGGCCCGGGGAGCTGTTTTTT.

V and J are TRBV7-9 and TRBJ1-6; maybe TRBD1 (6 bases). The germline CDR1 and CDR2 sequences are SEHNR and FQNEAQ (reference sequence). Deletions cut 5 bases from V and 5 bases from J, with 10 bases between. The CDR3 is 14 amino acids. CDR3 in amino acids: CASSHAGDNSPLHF. DNA for the CDR3: TGTGCCAGCAGCCATGCAGGGGATAATTCACCCCTCCACTTT. Combining the CDR3 with reference TRBV7-9 and TRBJ1-6 gives the whole variable domain DTGVSQNPRHKITKRGQNVTFRCDPISEHNRLYWYRQTLGQGPEFLTYFQNEAQLEKSRLLSDRFSAERPKGSFSTLEIQRTEQGDSAMYLCASSHAGDNSPLHFGNGTRLTVT.

The chain joins TRBV19 to TRBJ2-7; 10 bases fit TRBD1. V lost 3 bases to trimming and J lost 5 bases; unmatched junction nucleotides: 7. The CDR3 is made up of 15 amino acids. Germline lookup yields CDR1 LNHDA and CDR2 SQIVND (reference sequence). This chain's CDR3 is CASSMGVGTGDEQYF. The CDR3 DNA reads TGTGCCAGTAGTATGGGGGTTGGGACAGGGGACGAGCAGTACTTC.

The chain combines TRBV7-2 with TRBJ1-1; D is ambiguous. Trimming removed 1 base from V and 10 bases from J, with 10 bases in between. Germline V CDR1 and CDR2: SGHTA, FQGNSA. CDR3 length: 12 residues. CDR3 in amino acids: CASSLEARGAFF. CDR3 nucleotides: TGTGCCAGCAGCTTAGAGGCCCGGGGAGCTTTCTTT.

This sequence joins TRBV24-1 and TRBJ2-7, with D possibly matching TRBD1 (6 bases). This CDR3 spans 14 amino acids. The V end lost 3 bases, the J end lost 7 bases, and 15 bases lay between the germline ends. Germline CDR1 is KGHDR and CDR2 is SFDVKD. The CDR3 coding sequence is TGTGCCACCAGTGATCCCAACGTCCAGGGGGAGCAGTACTTC. Translating it yields CATSDPNVQGEQYF.

This clone appeared a few times. The gene calls are TRBV6-5 and TRBJ1-4, with 7 bases lining up with TRBD1. Trimming cost V 2 bases and J 7 bases; bases outside gene matches: 7. CDR3 length: 15 residues. Germline V gene sequence: CDR1 MNHEY, CDR2 SVGAGI. CDR3 protein: CASSYTRQGGEKLFF. Written as DNA, the CDR3 is TGTGCCAGCAGTTACACAAGACAGGGCGGTGAAAAACTGTTTTTT.

This chain links TRBV6-2 or TRBV6-3 with TRBJ2-1, with TRBD2 matching 10 bases. With V trimmed by 0 bases and J by 0 bases, 14 bases remained unmatched. This CDR3 has 21 residues. The germline gives CDR1 MNHEY, CDR2 SVGEGT. CDR3 nucleotide sequence: TGTGCCAGCAGTTACTCGACTGCTAGCGGGGGTCCTAAGACCTCCTACAATGAGCAGTTCTTC. It translates to CASSYSTASGGPKTSYNEQFF.

This sequence joins TRBV27 and TRBJ1-1, with D perhaps matching TRBD1 (6 bases). Deletions cut 2 bases from V and 1 base from J, with 14 bases between. This CDR3 has 16 amino acids. The germline V gene encodes CDR1 MNHEY and CDR2 SMNVEV (reference sequence). DNA for the CDR3: TGTGCCAGCAGTTTAGCGGGGGGCGCGGGGAACACTGAAGCTTTCTTT. Translation gives CASSLAGGAGNTEAFF.

The gene calls are TRBV7-7 and TRBJ1-4; 7 bases are shared with TRBD1. Germline V gene lookup returns CDR1 SSHAT and CDR2 FNYEAQ (reference sequence). With 5 bases clipped from V and 2 bases from J, the junction kept 5 bases outside the gene matches. The length of the CDR3 is 15 residues. CDR3 in amino acids: CASSGQGGTNEKLFF. CDR3 sequence (DNA): TGTGCCAGCAGCGGTCAGGGGGGCACTAATGAAAAACTGTTTTTT.

This chain links TRBV18 with TRBJ1-2, with D unresolved. The CDR3 runs 14 residues. CDR1 is KGHSH and CDR2 is LQKENI in the germline V gene. V gave up 0 bases and J gave up 4 bases, with 9 bases separating them. CDR3 coding DNA: TGTGCCAGCTCACCACCAGCCGCAGTCTATGGCTACACCTTC. It encodes CASSPPAAVYGYTF.